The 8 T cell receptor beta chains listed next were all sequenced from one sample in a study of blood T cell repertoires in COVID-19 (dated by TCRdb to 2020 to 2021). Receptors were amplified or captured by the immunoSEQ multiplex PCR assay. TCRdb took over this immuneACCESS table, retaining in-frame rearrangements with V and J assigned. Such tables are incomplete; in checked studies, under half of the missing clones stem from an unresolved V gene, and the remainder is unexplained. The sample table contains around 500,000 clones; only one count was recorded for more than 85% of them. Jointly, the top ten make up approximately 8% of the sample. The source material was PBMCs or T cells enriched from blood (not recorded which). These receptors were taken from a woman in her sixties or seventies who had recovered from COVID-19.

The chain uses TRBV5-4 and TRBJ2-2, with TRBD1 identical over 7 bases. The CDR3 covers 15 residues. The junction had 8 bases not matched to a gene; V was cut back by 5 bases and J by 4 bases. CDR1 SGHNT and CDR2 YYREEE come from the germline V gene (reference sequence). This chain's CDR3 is CASSRGQSITGELFF. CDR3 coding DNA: TGTGCCAGCAGTAGGGGACAGTCTATCACCGGGGAGCTGTTTTTT.

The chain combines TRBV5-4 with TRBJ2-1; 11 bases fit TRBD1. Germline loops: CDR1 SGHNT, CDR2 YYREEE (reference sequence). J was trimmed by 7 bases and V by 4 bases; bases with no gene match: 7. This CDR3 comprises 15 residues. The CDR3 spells CASSAAGTGGNEQFF. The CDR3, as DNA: TGTGCCAGCAGCGCGGCCGGGACAGGGGGGAATGAGCAGTTCTTC. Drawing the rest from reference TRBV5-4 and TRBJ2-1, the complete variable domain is ETGVTQSPTHLIKTRGQQVTLRCSSQSGHNTVSWYQQALGQGPQFIFQYYREEENGRGNFPPRFSGLQFPNYSSELNVNALELDDSALYLCASSAAGTGGNEQFFGPGTRLTVL.

The CDR3, as DNA: TGTGCCAGCAGCGTAGATATGGGGGGAAGCAATCAGCCCCAGCATTTT. It encodes CASSVDMGGSNQPQHF. The gene calls are TRBV9 and TRBJ1-5; TRBD1 is a possible D gene (5 bases). Germline CDR1 reads SGDLS; CDR2 reads YYNGEE. Trimming took off 0 bases at V and 1 base at J, with 11 bases between the two ends. The CDR3 is made up of 16 amino acids. Drawing the rest from reference TRBV9 and TRBJ1-5, the complete variable domain is DSGVTQTPKHLITATGQRVTLRCSPRSGDLSVYWYQQSLDQGLQFLIQYYNGEERAKGNILERFSAQQFPDLHSELNLSSLELGDSALYFCASSVDMGGSNQPQHFGDGTRLSIL.

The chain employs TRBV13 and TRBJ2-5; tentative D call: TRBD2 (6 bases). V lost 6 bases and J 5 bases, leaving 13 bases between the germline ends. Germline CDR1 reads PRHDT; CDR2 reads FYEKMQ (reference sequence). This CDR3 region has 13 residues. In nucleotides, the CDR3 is TGTGCCAGCAGGGCGACCGGGGGTGAGACCCAGTACTTC. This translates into CASRATGGETQYF.

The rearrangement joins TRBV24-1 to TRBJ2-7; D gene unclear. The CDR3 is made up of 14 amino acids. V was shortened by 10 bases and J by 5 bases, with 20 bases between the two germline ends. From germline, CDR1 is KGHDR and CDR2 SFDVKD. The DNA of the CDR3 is TGTGCCACTTCCGGGTCCCCCCCGTTACACGAGCAGTACTTC. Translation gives CATSGSPPLHEQYF.

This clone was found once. CDR3 coding DNA: TGTGCCAGCAGCCTTGGGACTAGCGGGGGTAGGTTCGAGCAGTACTTC. Protein sequence: CASSLGTSGGRFEQYF. The chain joins TRBV2 to TRBJ2-7, with 14 bases fitting TRBD2. Unmatched junction bases numbered 10, after V lost 6 bases and J lost 6 bases. This CDR3 is 16 amino acids long. Germline V gives CDR1 SNHLY, CDR2 FYNNEI.

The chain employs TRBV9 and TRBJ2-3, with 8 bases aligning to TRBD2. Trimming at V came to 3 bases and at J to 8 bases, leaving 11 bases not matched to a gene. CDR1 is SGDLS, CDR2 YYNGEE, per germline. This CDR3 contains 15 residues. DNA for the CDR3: TGTGCCAGCAGCGCGCCGGGACTAGGGGGACGTACGCAGTATTTT. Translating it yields CASSAPGLGGRTQYF.

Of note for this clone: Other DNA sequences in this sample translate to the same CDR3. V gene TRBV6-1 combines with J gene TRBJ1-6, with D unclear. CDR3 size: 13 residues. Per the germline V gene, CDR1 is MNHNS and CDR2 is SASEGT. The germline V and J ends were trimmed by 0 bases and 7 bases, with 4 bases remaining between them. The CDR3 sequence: CASSEARNSPLHF. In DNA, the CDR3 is TGTGCCAGCAGTGAAGCCCGGAATTCACCCCTCCACTTT.